These T cell receptor beta chains were read from a single sample in a study of blood T cells in healthy people across ages. TCRdb re-analysed the 5' RACE reads in MiXCR, keeping a single row per CDR3 protein. In the table there are some 1.5 million distinct CDR3 sequences, about 42% of which are singletons. Sequenced input: blood. All receptors derive from a woman aged 18-29 years in good health. Both conserved end residues are part of each CDR3. The order of the fields is clone size, J gene, V gene, CDR3 length, D gene, CDR3 protein, CDR3 DNA. A D gene is named only where the DNA matches it firmly. Where a row states a size, it is once, few, many or the class of an expanded clone; other rows omit it.

- TRBJ1-6 TRBV7-9 14 - CASSPIGNNSPLHF TGTGCCAGCAGCCCTATCGGGAATAATTCACCCCTCCACTTT
- TRBJ1-1 TRBV15 13 - CATSRGYDREAFF TGTGCCACCAGCAGAGGGTACGACCGAGAAGCTTTCTTT
few TRBJ2-1 TRBV9 15 - CASSVAGATYNEQFF TGTGCCAGCAGCGTAGCAGGGGCCACCTACAATGAGCAGTTCTTC
- TRBJ1-1 TRBV5-1 14 - CASCSTGMNTEAFF TGCGCCAGCTGCTCGACAGGCATGAACACTGAAGCTTTCTTT
- TRBJ2-3 TRBV20-1 16 TRBD1 CSAGYRGRTSTDTQYF TGCAGTGCTGGATACAGGGGGCGAACTAGCACAGATACGCAGTATTTT
many TRBJ2-3 TRBV29-1 16 TRBD2 CSAALSGGGQENTQYF TGCAGCGCTGCCCTTTCTGGCGGGGGGCAGGAGAATACGCAGTATTTT
- TRBJ1-2 TRBV6-6 12 - CASSYGGAGYTF TGTGCCAGCAGTTACGGGGGAGCTGGCTACACCTTC
- TRBJ2-7 TRBV4-1 16 TRBD2 CASSLRTSGSSYEQYF TGCGCCAGCAGCTTGCGGACTAGCGGAAGCTCCTACGAGCAGTACTTC
- TRBJ1-2 TRBV4-1 13 - CASTPELVGGYTF TGCGCCAGCACCCCTGAGTTGGTCGGCGGCTACACCTTC
- TRBJ2-7 TRBV12-1 16 - CASSFEAGGNYNEQYF TGTGCCAGCAGCTTTGAAGCAGGGGGGAACTACAATGAGCAGTACTTC
- TRBJ2-1 TRBV14 15 TRBD1 CASSQVGDRVNEQFF TGTGCCAGCAGCCAAGTGGGGGACAGGGTTAATGAGCAGTTCTTC
few TRBJ1-5 TRBV6-1 14 - CASSEWGGNQPQHF TGTGCCAGCAGTGAGTGGGGTGGCAATCAGCCCCAGCATTTT
once TRBJ2-3 TRBV4-3 17 TRBD2 CASSQDGLAGDTDTQYF TGCGCCAGCAGCCAAGATGGTTTAGCGGGGGACACAGATACGCAGTATTTT
- TRBJ2-1 TRBV3-1 16 TRBD2 CASSQRVAAGYNEQFF TGTGCCAGCAGCCAACGGGTAGCAGCGGGGTACAATGAGCAGTTCTTC
- TRBJ2-1 TRBV4-3 15 - CASSQLIGSYNEQFF TGCGCCAGCAGCCAACTCATTGGCTCCTACAATGAGCAGTTCTTC
- TRBJ2-5 TRBV7-3 17 - CASSLETGYLTVETQYF TGTGCCAGCAGCTTAGAGACAGGATATTTGACCGTAGAGACCCAGTACTTC
- TRBJ1-5 TRBV12-3/TRBV12-4 14 TRBD1 CASSLTGVIQPQHF TGTGCCAGCAGTTTAACAGGGGTGATCCAGCCCCAGCATTTT
- TRBJ1-2 TRBV14 13 - CASSLGQLAGYTF TGTGCCAGCAGCCTAGGACAGTTAGCTGGCTACACCTTC
- TRBJ2-7 TRBV19 16 TRBD2 CASSIGTSGSYYEQYF TGTGCCAGTAGTATAGGGACTAGCGGGAGCTACTACGAGCAGTACTTC
- TRBJ1-2 TRBV30 13 - CAWSPGSNYGYTF TGTGCCTGGAGCCCAGGGAGCAACTATGGCTACACCTTC
- TRBJ1-1 TRBV10-3 13 - CAISDQGGTEAFF TGTGCTATCAGTGATCAGGGAGGAACTGAAGCTTTCTTT
- TRBJ2-7 TRBV5-1 13 - CASSAAPYNEQYF TGCGCCAGCAGCGCGGCGCCCTATAACGAGCAGTACTTC
- TRBJ1-2 TRBV7-6 15 - CASSSWGRGINGYTF TGTGCCAGCAGCAGCTGGGGCAGGGGCATTAATGGCTACACCTTC
- TRBJ1-4 TRBV20-1 12 - CSARASDEKLFF TGCAGTGCTAGGGCCAGTGATGAAAAACTGTTTTTT
- TRBJ1-2 TRBV7-2 14 - CASSLDRNNYGYTF TGTGCCAGCAGCTTAGACAGAAATAACTATGGCTACACCTTC
- TRBJ2-1 TRBV4-3 16 - CASSQVGGITYNEQFF TGCGCCAGCAGCCAAGTGGGCGGGATTACCTACAATGAGCAGTTCTTC
few TRBJ2-1 TRBV7-2 15 - CASSLGGPTHNEQFF TGTGCCAGCAGCTTAGGCGGTCCGACACACAATGAGCAGTTCTTC
- TRBJ2-1 TRBV10-3 14 TRBD2 CAISESSGGNEQFF TGTGCCATCAGTGAGAGCTCGGGGGGTAATGAGCAGTTCTTC
few TRBJ2-1 TRBV4-3 16 TRBD2 CASSQSRLAGGYEQFF TGCGCCAGCAGCCAATCGAGGCTAGCGGGAGGTTATGAGCAGTTCTTC
few TRBJ2-7 TRBV12-3/TRBV12-4 14 - CASSTGLGTYEQYF TGTGCCAGCAGTACCGGATTAGGAACCTACGAGCAGTACTTC